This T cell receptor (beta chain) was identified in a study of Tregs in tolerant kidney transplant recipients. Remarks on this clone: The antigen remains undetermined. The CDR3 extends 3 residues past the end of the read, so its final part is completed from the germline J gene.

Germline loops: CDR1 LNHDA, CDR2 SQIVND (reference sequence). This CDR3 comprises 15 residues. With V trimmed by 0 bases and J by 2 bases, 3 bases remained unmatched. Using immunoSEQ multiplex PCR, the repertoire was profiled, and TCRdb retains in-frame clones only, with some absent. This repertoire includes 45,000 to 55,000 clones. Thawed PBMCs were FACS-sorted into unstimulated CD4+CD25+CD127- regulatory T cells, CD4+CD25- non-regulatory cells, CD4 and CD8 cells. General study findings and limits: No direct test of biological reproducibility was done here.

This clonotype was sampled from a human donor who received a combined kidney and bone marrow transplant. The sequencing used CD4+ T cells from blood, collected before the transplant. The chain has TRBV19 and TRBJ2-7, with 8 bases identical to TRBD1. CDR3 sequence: CASSIDRTGTYEQYF. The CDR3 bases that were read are TGTGCCAGTAGTATAGACAGGACAGGGACCTACGAG.